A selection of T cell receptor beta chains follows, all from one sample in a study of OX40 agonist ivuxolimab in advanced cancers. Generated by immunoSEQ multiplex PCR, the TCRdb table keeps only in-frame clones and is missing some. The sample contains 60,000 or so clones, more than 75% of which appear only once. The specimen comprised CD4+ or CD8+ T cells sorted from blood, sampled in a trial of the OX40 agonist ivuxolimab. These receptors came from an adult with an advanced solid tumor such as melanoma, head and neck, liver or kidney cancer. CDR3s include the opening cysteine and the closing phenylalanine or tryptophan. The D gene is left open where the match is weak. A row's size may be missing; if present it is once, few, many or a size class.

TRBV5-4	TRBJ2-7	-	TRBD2	CASSTGLAGEQYF	TGTGCCAGCAGCACTGGACTAGCGGGCGAGCAGTACTTC
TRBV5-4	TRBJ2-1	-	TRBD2	CASSLEGLAGGVNEQFF	TGTGCCAGCAGCTTGGAGGGACTAGCGGGAGGGGTCAATGAGCAGTTCTTC
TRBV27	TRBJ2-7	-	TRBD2	CASSLRGAGAGEGEQYF	TGTGCCAGCAGTTTGCGGGGTGCGGGAGCGGGGGAGGGCGAGCAGTACTTC
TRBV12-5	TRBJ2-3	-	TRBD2	CASGHGLAESDTQYF	TGTGCTAGTGGCCATGGACTAGCGGAATCAGATACGCAGTATTTT
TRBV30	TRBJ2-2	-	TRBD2	CAWSTLAGDTGELFF	TGTGCCTGGAGTACACTAGCGGGAGATACCGGGGAGCTGTTTTTT
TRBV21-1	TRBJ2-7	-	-	CASSSSSTGGAYEQYF	TGTGCCAGCAGCTCTTCCTCGACAGGCGGGGCCTACGAGCAGTACTTC
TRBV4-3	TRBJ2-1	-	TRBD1	CASSQDGTGPYNEQFF	TGCGCCAGCAGCCAAGATGGGACAGGGCCCTACAATGAGCAGTTCTTC
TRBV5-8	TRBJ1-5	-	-	CASSLDSNQPQHF	TGTGCCAGCAGCTTGGACAGCAATCAGCCCCAGCATTTT
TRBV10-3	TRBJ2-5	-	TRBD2	CATRLAFQETQYF	TGTGCCACCCGACTAGCATTCCAAGAGACCCAGTACTTC
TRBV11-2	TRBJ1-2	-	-	CASNSNPGGRTNYGCTF	TGTGCCAGCAACTCCAATCCCGGGGGGCGTACGAACTATGGCTGCACCTTC
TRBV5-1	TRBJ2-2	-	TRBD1	CASSSGQGETGELFF	TGCGCCAGCAGCTCAGGACAGGGCGAAACCGGGGAGCTGTTTTTT
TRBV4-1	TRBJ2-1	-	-	CASSQRLVEGEQFF	TGCGCCAGCAGCCAACGTCTGGTGGAGGGTGAGCAGTTCTTC
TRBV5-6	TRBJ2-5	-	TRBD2	CASSAHHVAGGETQYF	TGTGCCAGCAGCGCGCATCATGTGGCGGGAGGGGAGACCCAGTACTTC
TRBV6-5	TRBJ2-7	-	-	CASRASTGFSYEQYF	TGTGCCAGCAGAGCATCGACAGGCTTCTCCTACGAGCAGTACTTC
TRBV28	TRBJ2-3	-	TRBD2	CASSTFTSGRAGTDTQYF	TGTGCCAGCAGTACCTTCACTAGCGGGAGGGCAGGCACAGATACGCAGTATTTT
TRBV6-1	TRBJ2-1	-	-	CASSDPENEQFF	TGTGCCAGCAGTGATCCCGAAAATGAGCAGTTCTTC
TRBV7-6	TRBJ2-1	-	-	CASSLATGGYSYNEQFF	TGTGCCAGCAGCTTAGCGACGGGCGGTTACTCCTACAATGAGCAGTTCTTC
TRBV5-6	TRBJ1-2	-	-	CASSLGSLYGYTF	TGTGCCAGCAGCTTGGGGAGTCTCTATGGCTACACCTTC
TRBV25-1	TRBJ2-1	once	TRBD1	CASARTGQGGADEQFF	TGTGCCAGCGCGCGAACCGGACAGGGAGGTGCGGATGAGCAGTTCTTC